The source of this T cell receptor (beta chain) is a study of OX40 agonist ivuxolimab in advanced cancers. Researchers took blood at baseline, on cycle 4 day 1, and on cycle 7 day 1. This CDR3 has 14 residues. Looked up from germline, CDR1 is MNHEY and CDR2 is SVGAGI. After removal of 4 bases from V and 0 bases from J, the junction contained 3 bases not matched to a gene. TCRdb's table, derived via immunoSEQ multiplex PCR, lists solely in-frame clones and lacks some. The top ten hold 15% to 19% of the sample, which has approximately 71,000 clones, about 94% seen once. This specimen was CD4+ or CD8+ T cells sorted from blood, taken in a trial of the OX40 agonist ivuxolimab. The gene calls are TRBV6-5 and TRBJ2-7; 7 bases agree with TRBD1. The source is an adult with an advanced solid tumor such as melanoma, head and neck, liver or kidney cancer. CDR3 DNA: TGTGCCAGCAGTTTCACAGGGGACTCCTACGAGCAGTACTTC. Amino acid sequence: CASSFTGDSYEQYF.